Included here is one TCR beta chain sequence, with context. The antigen is unknown. The CDR3 extends over 14 amino acids. Trimming removed 11 bases at V and 0 bases at J, with 11 bases between. Germline loops: CDR1 SGHTA, CDR2 FQGTGA. The entry originates in a study of OX40 agonist ivuxolimab in advanced cancers. About the study: Patients in dose escalation had liver, melanoma, kidney or head and neck cancers. Partial responses were achieved by three patients, one with hepatocellular carcinoma and two with cutaneous melanoma.

Sequenced by immunoSEQ multiplex PCR; TCRdb stores in-frame clones only, minus some. This sample has approximately 120,000 clones, with 85% to 95% found just once. Study observations and caveats: Among the lowest levels of clonal expansion were found in partial responders at 0.1-3.0 mg/kg.

The clonotype comes from an adult with an advanced solid tumor such as melanoma, head and neck, liver or kidney cancer. Material: CD4+ or CD8+ T cells sorted from blood, obtained in a trial of the OX40 agonist ivuxolimab. The chain combines TRBV7-3 with TRBJ2-6; tentatively, D is TRBD1 or TRBD2 (5 bases each). For the CDR3, the DNA is TGTGCCTCCTGGGACCCCTCTGGGGCCAACGTCCTGACTTTC. Translating gives CASWDPSGANVLTF. Variable domain in full (rest from reference TRBV7-3 and TRBJ2-6): GAGVSQTPSNKVTEKGKYVELRCDPISGHTALYWYRQSLGQGPEFLIYFQGTGAADDSGLPNDRFFAVRPEGSVSTLKIQRTERGDSAVYLCASWDPSGANVLTFGAGSRLTVL.